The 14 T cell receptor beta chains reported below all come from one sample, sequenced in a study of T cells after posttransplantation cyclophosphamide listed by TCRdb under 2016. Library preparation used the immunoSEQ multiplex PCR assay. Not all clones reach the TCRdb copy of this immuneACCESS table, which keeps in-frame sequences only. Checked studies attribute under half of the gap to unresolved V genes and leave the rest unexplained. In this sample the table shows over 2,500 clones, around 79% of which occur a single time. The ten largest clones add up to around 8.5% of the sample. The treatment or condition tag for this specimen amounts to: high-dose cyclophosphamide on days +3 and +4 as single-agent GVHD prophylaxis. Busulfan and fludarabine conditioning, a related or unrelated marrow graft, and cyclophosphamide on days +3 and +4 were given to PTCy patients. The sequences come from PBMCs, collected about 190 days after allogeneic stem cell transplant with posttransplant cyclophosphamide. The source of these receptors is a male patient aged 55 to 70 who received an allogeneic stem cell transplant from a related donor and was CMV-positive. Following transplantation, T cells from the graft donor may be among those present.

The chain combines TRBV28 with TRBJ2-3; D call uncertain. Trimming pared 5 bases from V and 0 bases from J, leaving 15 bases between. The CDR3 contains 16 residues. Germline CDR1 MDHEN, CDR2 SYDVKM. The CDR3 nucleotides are TGTGCCAGCAGTCCCAGTTCGTTTATTAGCACAGATACGCAGTATTTT. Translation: CASSPSSFISTDTQYF.

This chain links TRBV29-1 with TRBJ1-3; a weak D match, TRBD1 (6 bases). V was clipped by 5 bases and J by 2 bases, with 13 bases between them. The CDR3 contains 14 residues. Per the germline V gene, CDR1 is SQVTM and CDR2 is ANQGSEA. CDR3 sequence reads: CSVRDRSPGNTIYF. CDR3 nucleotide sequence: TGCAGCGTTCGTGACAGGTCCCCTGGAAACACCATATATTTT.

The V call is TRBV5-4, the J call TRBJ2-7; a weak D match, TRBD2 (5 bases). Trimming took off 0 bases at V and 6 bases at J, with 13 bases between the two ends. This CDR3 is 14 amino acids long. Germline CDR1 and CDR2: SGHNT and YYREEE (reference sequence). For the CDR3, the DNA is TGTGCCAGCAGCTTGGAGCGGACTTCGGGCGAGCAGTACTTC. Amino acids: CASSLERTSGEQYF. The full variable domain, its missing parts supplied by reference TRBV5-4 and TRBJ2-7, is ETGVTQSPTHLIKTRGQQVTLRCSSQSGHNTVSWYQQALGQGPQFIFQYYREEENGRGNFPPRFSGLQFPNYSSELNVNALELDDSALYLCASSLERTSGEQYFGPGTRLTVT.

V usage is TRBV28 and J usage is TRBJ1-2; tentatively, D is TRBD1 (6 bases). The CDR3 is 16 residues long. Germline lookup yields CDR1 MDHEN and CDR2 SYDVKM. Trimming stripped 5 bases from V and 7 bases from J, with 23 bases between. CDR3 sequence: CASSPSRTPGGLGYTF. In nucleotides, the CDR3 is TGTGCCAGCAGTCCATCACGGACGCCGGGGGGGCTTGGCTACACCTTC.

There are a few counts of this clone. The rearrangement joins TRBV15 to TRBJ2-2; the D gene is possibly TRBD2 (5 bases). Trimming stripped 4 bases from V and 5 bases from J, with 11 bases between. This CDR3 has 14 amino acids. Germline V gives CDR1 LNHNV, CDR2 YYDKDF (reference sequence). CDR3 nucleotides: TGTGCCACCAGCACCGGACTGCCAACCGGGGAGCTGTTTTTT. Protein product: CATSTGLPTGELFF.

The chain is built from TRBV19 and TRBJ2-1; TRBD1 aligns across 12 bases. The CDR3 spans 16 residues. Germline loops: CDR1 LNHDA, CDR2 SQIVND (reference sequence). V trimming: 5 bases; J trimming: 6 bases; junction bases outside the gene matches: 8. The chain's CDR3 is CASSPGTGGVFNEQFF. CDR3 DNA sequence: TGTGCCAGTAGTCCCGGGACAGGGGGCGTGTTCAATGAGCAGTTCTTC.

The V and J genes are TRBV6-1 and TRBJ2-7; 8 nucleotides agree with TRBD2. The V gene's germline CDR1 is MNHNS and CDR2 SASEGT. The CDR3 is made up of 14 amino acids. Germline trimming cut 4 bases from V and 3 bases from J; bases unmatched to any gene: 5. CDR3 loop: CASSVSTSGYEQYV. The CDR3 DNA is TGTGCCAGCAGTGTTAGTACTAGCGGCTACGAGCAGTACGTC.

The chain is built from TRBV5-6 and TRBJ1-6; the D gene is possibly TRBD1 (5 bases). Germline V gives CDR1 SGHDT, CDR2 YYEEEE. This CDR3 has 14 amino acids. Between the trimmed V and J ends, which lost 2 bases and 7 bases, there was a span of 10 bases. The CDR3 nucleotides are TGTGCCAGCAGCTTCCTACAGGAGAATTCACCCCTCCACTTT. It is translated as CASSFLQENSPLHF.

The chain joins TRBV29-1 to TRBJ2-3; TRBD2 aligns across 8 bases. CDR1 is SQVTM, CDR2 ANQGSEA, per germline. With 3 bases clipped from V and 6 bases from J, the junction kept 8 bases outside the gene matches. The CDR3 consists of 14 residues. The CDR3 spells CSVEGGLDWDTQYF. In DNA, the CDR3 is TGCAGCGTTGAGGGGGGACTAGATTGGGATACGCAGTATTTT.

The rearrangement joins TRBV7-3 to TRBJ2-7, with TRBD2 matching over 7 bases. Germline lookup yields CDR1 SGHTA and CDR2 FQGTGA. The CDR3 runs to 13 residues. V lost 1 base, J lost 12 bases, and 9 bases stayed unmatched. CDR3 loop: CASSLSASGLPYF. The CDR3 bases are TGTGCCAGCAGCTTAAGTGCTAGCGGCCTACCGTACTTC.

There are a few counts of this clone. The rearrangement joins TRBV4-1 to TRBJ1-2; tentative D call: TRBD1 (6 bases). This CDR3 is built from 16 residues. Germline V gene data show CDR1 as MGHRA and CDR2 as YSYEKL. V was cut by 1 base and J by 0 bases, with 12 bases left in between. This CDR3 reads CASSQVSGQSNYGYTF. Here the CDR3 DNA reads TGCGCCAGCAGCCAAGTTTCCGGACAGTCTAACTATGGCTACACCTTC.

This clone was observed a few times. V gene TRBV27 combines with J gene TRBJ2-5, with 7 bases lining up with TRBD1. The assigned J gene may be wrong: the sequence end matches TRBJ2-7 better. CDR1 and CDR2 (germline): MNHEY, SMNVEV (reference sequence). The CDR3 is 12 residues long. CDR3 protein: CASSDRAYEQYF. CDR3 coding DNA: TGTGCCAGCAGCGACAGGGCCTACGAGCAGTACTTC.

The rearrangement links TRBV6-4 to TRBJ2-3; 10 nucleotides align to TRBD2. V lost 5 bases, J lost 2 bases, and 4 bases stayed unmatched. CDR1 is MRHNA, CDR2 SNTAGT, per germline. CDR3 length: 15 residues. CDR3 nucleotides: TGTGCCAGCAGTCCAGCGGGGGGGCCCACAGATACGCAGTATTTT. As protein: CASSPAGGPTDTQYF.

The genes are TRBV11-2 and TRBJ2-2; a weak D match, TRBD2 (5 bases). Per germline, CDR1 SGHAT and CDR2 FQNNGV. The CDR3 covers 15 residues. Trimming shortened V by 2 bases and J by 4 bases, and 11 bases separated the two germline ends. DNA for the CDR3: TGTGCCAGCAGCTTACGTTGGAGGAGCACCGGGGAGCTGTTTTTT. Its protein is CASSLRWRSTGELFF.